This entry describes one T cell receptor (beta chain). These data belong to a study of blood T cell repertoires in COVID-19. Study background: Italy, Spain and the United States were the sources of the convalescent and acute COVID-19 samples. Sample material is recorded as cDNA or gDNA derived from T cells, B-cell-depleted T cells, or PBMCs.

Authors' methods: Quantification of nucleated cells was approximated via reference gene primer amplification. Here immunoSEQ multiplex PCR was the method, and the copy in TCRdb shows in-frame clones only, minus some. The D gene and trimming were derived from the DNA, and the V and J assignments and clone size from that table. The sample consists of around 150,000 clones, around 87% of them appearing once. Germline lookup yields CDR1 SGHNT and CDR2 YYREEE (reference sequence). This CDR3 is built from 12 residues. Trimming removed 1 base at V and 9 bases at J, with 8 bases between. Sequencing was performed on peripheral blood. This TCR came from a woman aged 55 to 70 with active or convalescent COVID-19. V gene TRBV5-4 combines with J gene TRBJ1-5; D is unresolved. CDR3 loop: CASSLQEGPQHF. DNA for the CDR3: TGTGCCAGCAGCTTGCAGGAAGGGCCCCAGCATTTT.